This TCR beta chain was found in a study of blood T cell repertoires in COVID-19. Study-wide background: From the United States, Italy and Spain came samples of acute and convalescent COVID-19. The analysed material was cDNA or gDNA that came from T cells, B-cell-depleted T cells, or PBMCs.

V lost 6 bases to trimming and J lost 4 bases, with 9 bases between them. The germline gives CDR1 MNHEY, CDR2 SVGEGT. CDR3 length equals 12 residues. The authors' processing: Amplification with reference gene primers provided the estimates of nucleated cell counts. Measured with immunoSEQ multiplex PCR; TCRdb has only the in-frame clones, and not every one. V and J calls and clone size are as listed in that table; D and trimming were resolved from the DNA. The table shows approximately 100,000 clones, with around 83% occurring only once. The origin of this receptor is a human donor in a cohort sampled during active COVID-19. The sample was peripheral blood. The gene calls are TRBV6-2 or TRBV6-3 and TRBJ1-2; possibly TRBD1 for D (6 bases). CDR3 protein: CASSVTGYGYTF. The CDR3 DNA follows: TGTGCCAGCAGCGTGACAGGCTATGGCTACACCTTC.